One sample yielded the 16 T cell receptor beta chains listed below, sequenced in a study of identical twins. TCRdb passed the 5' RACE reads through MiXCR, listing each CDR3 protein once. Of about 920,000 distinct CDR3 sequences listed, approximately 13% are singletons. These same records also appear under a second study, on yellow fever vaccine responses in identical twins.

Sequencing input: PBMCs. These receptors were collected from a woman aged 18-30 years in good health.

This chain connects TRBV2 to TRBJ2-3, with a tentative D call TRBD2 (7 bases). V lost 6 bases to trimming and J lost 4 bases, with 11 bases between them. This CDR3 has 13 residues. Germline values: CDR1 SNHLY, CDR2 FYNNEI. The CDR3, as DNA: TGTGCCAGCAGGGGGGGGCCACCAGATACGCAGTATTTT. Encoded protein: CASRGGPPDTQYF.

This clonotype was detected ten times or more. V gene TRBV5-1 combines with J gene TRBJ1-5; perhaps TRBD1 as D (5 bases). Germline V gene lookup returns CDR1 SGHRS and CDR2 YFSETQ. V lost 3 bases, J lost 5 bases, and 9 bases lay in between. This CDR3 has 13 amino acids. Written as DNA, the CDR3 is TGCGCCAGCAGCTGGGACGGCGATCAGCCCCAGCATTTT. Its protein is CASSWDGDQPQHF.

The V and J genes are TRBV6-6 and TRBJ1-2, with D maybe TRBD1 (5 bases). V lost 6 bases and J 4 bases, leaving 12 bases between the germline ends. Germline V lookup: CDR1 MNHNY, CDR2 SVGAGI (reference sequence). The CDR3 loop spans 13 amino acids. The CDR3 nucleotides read TGTGCCAGCAGCTCGTGGGACGCCTATGGCTACACCTTC. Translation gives CASSSWDAYGYTF.

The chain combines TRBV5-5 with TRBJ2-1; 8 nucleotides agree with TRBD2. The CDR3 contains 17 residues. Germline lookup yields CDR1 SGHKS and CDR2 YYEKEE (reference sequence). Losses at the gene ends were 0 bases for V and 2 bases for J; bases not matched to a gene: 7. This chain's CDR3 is CASSLVSGIYAYNEQFF. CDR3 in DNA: TGTGCCAGCAGCTTGGTTAGCGGGATCTACGCCTACAATGAGCAGTTCTTC.

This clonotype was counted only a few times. CDR3 nucleotides: TGCGCCAGCAGCCAAGCCGCCTACAAAGCCTACGAGCAGTACGTC. Protein: CASSQAAYKAYEQYV. The chain uses TRBV4-1 and TRBJ2-7, with D hard to call. Per germline, CDR1 MGHRA and CDR2 YSYEKL. The V and J ends lost 1 base and 2 bases respectively, with 12 bases between them. The CDR3 sequence is 15 residues long.

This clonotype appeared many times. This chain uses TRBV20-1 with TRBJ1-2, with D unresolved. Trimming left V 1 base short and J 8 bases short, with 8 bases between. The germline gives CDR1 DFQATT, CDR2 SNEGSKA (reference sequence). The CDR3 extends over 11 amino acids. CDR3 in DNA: TGCAGTGCTAGAGTGGGTGGCGGCTACACCTTC. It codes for CSARVGGGYTF.

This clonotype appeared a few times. CDR3 in amino acids: CASSLAGLKYNEQFF. CDR3 DNA: TGTGCCAGCAGTTTGGCAGGGCTTAAGTACAATGAGCAGTTCTTC. The rearrangement links TRBV12-3 or TRBV12-4 to TRBJ2-1; the D gene is possibly TRBD1 (5 bases). Trimming shortened V by 3 bases and J by 4 bases, and 13 bases separated the two germline ends. This CDR3 is built from 15 residues.

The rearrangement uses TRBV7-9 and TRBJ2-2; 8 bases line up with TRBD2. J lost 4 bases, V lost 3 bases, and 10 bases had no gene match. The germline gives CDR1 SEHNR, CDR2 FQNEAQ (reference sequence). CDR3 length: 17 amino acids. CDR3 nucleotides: TGTGCCAGCAGCTTCCCCACTAGCGGAACATCCACCGGGGAGCTGTTTTTT. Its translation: CASSFPTSGTSTGELFF.

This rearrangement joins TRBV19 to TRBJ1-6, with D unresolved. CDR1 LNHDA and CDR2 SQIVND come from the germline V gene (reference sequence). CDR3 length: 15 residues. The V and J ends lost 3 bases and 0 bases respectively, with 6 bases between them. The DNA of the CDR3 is TGTGCCAGTAGTATCCAGGACTCCTATAATTCACCCCTCCACTTT. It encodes CASSIQDSYNSPLHF.

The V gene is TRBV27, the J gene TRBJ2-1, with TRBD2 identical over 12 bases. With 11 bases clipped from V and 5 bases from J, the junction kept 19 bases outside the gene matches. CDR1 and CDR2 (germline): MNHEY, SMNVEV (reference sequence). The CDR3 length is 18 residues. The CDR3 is CAHPVYAPTSGSHNEQFF. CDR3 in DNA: TGTGCCCACCCAGTTTATGCCCCGACTAGCGGGAGCCACAATGAGCAGTTCTTC.

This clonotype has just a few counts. CDR3 loop: CATTTGPNTEAFF. CDR3 sequence (DNA): TGTGCCACCACGACAGGCCCTAACACTGAAGCTTTCTTT. J is TRBJ1-1 and V is TRBV6-6; possible D gene TRBD1, 6 bases. V lost 10 bases to trimming and J lost 2 bases, with 14 bases between them. The CDR3 covers 13 residues. Per the germline V gene, CDR1 is MNHNY and CDR2 is SVGAGI (reference sequence).

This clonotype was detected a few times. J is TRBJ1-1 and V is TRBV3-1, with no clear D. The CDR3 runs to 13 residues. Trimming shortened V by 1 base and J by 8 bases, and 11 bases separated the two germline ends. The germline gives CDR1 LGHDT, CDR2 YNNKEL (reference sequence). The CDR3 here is CASSQVAGEEAFF. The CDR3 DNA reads TGTGCCAGCAGCCAAGTGGCCGGGGAGGAAGCTTTCTTT. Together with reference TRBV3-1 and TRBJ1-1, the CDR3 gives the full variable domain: DTAVSQTPKYLVTQMGNDKSIKCEQNLGHDTMYWYKQDSKKFLKIMFSYNNKELIINETVPNRFSPKSPDKAHLNLHINSLELGDSAVYFCASSQVAGEEAFFGQGTRLTVV.

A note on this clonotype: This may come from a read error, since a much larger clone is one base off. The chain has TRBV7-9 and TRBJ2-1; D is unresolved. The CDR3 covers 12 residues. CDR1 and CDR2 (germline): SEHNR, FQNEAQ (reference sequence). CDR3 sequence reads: CAGSSRRNEQFF. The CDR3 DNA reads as TGTGCCGGCAGCTCGAGAAGGAATGAGCAGTTCTTC.

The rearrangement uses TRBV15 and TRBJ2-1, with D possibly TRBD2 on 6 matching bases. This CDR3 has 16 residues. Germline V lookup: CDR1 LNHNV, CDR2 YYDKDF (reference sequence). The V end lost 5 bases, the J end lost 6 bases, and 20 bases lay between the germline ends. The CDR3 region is CATSAQWRGPGNEQFF. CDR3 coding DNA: TGTGCCACCAGCGCCCAATGGCGGGGTCCGGGCAATGAGCAGTTCTTC.

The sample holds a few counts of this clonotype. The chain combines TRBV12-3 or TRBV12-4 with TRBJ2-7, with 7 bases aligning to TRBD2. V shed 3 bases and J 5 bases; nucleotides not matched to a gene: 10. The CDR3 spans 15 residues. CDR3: CASSFLSAGVHEQYF. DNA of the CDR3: TGTGCCAGCAGTTTCCTTAGCGCGGGAGTACACGAGCAGTACTTC.

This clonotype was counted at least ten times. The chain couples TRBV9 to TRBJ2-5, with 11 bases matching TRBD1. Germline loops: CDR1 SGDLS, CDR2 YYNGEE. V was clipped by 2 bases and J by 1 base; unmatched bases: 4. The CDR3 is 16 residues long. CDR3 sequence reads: CASSVGTGGLQETQYF. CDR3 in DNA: TGTGCCAGCAGCGTTGGGACAGGGGGACTCCAAGAGACCCAGTACTTC.